This T cell receptor (beta chain) was profiled in a study of blood T cell repertoires in COVID-19. Background on the study: Acute and convalescent COVID-19 samples came from the United States, Italy and Spain.

Trimming took 3 bases from V and 6 from J; bases not matched to a gene: 13. Germline-derived CDR1 and CDR2 are LNHDA and SQIVND (reference sequence). This CDR3 has 16 residues. In the source study's methods: By means of reference gene primer amplification, nucleated cell counts were estimated. This table comes from immunoSEQ multiplex PCR, and its TCRdb copy is limited to in-frame clones, with some not included. The V and J calls and clone size were taken over from that table, and D and trimming were inferred from the DNA. The sample comprises about 140,000 clones, about 86% of which are singletons, and more than 3.5% rests with the top ten.

The sequence was collected from a woman aged 40 to 50 with acute or convalescent COVID-19. The chain recombines TRBV19 with TRBJ1-2; 7 nucleotides line up with TRBD1. What was sequenced was peripheral blood. DNA of the CDR3: TGTGCCAGTAGTATTTTTGGGGCAGGGGGTAGTCATGGCTACACCTTC. Its translation: CASSIFGAGGSHGYTF.